These 10 T cell receptor beta chains were all obtained from the same sample, sequenced in a study of blood T cells in healthy people across ages. PCR was performed a second time for 7 to 11 cycles using a sample-barcoded 5' primer and a J-beta primer mix. Using its own MiXCR run on the 5' RACE reads, TCRdb lists one record per CDR3 protein. This sample carries some 1.8 million distinct CDR3 sequences, about two fifths of them seen once, and the ten largest clones take 20% to 25%. The source material was blood. All receptors come from a human donor in good health.

In this sample, this clonotype turned up once. The J gene is TRBJ1-2, the V gene TRBV6-6; 8 nucleotides agree with TRBD1. This CDR3 comprises 15 residues. V lost 4 bases and J lost 8; bases outside the gene matches: 12. Looked up from germline, CDR1 is MNHNY and CDR2 is SVGAGI (reference sequence). The CDR3 nucleotides are TGTGCCAGCAGTTCCTGGACAGGGAGGCGTAACGGCTACACCTTC. This gives the protein CASSSWTGRRNGYTF.

This clonotype was seen a few times. This chain joins TRBV7-9 and TRBJ2-5, with D possibly TRBD2 on 5 matching bases. The CDR3 spans 15 residues. V was clipped by 3 bases and J by 5 bases, with 16 bases between them. Germline V lookup: CDR1 SEHNR, CDR2 FQNEAQ (reference sequence). DNA of the CDR3: TGTGCCAGCAGCTTTGGGCTAGCCATCAAGGAGACCCAGTACTTC. Amino acids: CASSFGLAIKETQYF.

The V gene is TRBV7-2, the J gene TRBJ2-7, with 13 positions matching TRBD2. Germline-derived CDR1 and CDR2 are SGHTA and FQGNSA. The CDR3 is made up of 15 amino acids. After removal of 5 bases from V and 4 bases from J, the junction contained 5 bases not matched to a gene. The CDR3 loop is CASSTRTSGGYEQYF. In DNA form, the CDR3 reads TGTGCCAGCAGCACCCGGACTAGCGGGGGTTACGAGCAGTACTTC.

This clonotype was observed a single time. This chain connects TRBV9 to TRBJ2-2; D perhaps matches TRBD2 (5 bases). V was pared by 4 bases and J by 2 bases, with 18 bases between. This CDR3 has 17 residues. Germline CDR1 reads SGDLS; CDR2 reads YYNGEE. CDR3 protein: CASSPGEGSINTGELFF. CDR3 DNA: TGTGCCAGCAGCCCTGGTGAGGGAAGTATTAACACCGGGGAGCTGTTTTTT.

The rearrangement uses TRBV29-1 and TRBJ2-7; possibly TRBD1 or TRBD2 for D (5 bases each). With 8 bases removed from V and 3 bases from J, the gap between germline ends came to 17 bases. CDR1 and CDR2 (germline): SQVTM, ANQGSEA. The CDR3 has 13 amino acids. The CDR3 bases are TGCAGCATCTCGGGACGGGGAGACTACGAGCAGTACTTC. This gives the protein CSISGRGDYEQYF.

This chain links TRBV24-1 with TRBJ2-2; TRBD2 is a possible D gene (5 bases). Germline V gene sequence: CDR1 KGHDR, CDR2 SFDVKD. The CDR3 consists of 13 residues. Between the trimmed V and J ends, which lost 5 bases and 8 bases, there was a span of 11 bases. CDR3 coding DNA: TGTGCCACCAGTGTTACCCCGGGAGGGGAGCTGTTTTTT. Translation gives CATSVTPGGELFF.

This clonotype has at least ten counts. The V call is TRBV11-3, the J call TRBJ1-6; D is uncertain. V dropped 2 bases and J dropped 10 bases, with 9 bases sitting between them. The germline gives CDR1 SGHNT, CDR2 YENEEA. The CDR3 consists of 13 residues. For the CDR3, the DNA is TGTGCCAGCAGCTTACGAACCGGATCACCCCTCCACTTT. The encoded protein is CASSLRTGSPLHF. Looking up the rest from reference TRBV11-3 and TRBJ1-6 gives the full variable domain: EAGVVQSPRYKIIEKKQPVAFWCNPISGHNTLYWYLQNLGQGPELLIRYENEEAVDDSQLPKDRFSAERLKGVDSTLKIQPAELGDSAVYLCASSLRTGSPLHFGNGTRLTVT.

The chain employs TRBV6-6 and TRBJ2-7; 7 positions agree with TRBD1. The CDR3 totals 14 residues. The V gene end was trimmed by 6 bases and the J gene end by 5 bases; junction bases not matched to a gene: 10. The germline CDR1 and CDR2 sequences are MNHNY and SVGAGI (reference sequence). DNA of the CDR3: TGTGCCAGCAGCCTTCGACAGGGAGAGGACGAGCAGTACTTC. Translation gives CASSLRQGEDEQYF.

The rearrangement uses TRBV12-5 and TRBJ2-3; 10 nucleotides agree with TRBD1. Germline V gene data show CDR1 as LGHNT and CDR2 as FRNRAP. The CDR3 covers 15 residues. V shed 5 bases, J shed 3 bases, and the junction held 5 bases outside the gene matches. CDR3 sequence: CASGPPGQGTDTQYF. In nucleotides, the CDR3 is TGTGCTAGTGGTCCGCCGGGACAGGGGACAGATACGCAGTATTTT. Using reference TRBV12-5 and TRBJ2-3 for the parts outside the CDR3, the full variable domain is DARVTQTPRHKVTEMGQEVTMRCQPILGHNTVFWYRQTMMQGLELLAYFRNRAPLDDSGMPKDRFSAEMPDATLATLKIQPSEPRDSAVYFCASGPPGQGTDTQYFGPGTRLTVL.

This clonotype was observed a few times. The genes are TRBV7-2 and TRBJ2-3; 9 nucleotides match TRBD2. Germline CDR1 SGHTA, CDR2 FQGNSA. Trimming at V came to 5 bases and at J to 2 bases, leaving 2 bases not matched to a gene. The CDR3 sequence is 14 residues long. CDR3 nucleotide sequence: TGTGCCAGCAGCAAGGGACTAGCCACAGATACGCAGTATTTT. As protein: CASSKGLATDTQYF.